The 12 T cell receptor beta chains reported below all come from one sample, sequenced in a study of T cell repertoires in cytomegalovirus infection. These TCRs are of unknown antigen specificity. TCRdb re-analysed the reads in MiXCR, keeping a single row per CDR3 protein. This sample carries hundreds of thousands of distinct CDR3 sequences, roughly a third of them seen once, and the ten largest clones take roughly 12%. The material was cultured CD8+ T cells from PBMCs, obtained from culture after CMV antigen stimulation. The receptor set was obtained from a human donor in good health (CMV status not recorded). Some clones in this sample may be carry-over from other donors' samples.

The chain combines TRBV11-3 with TRBJ2-1; TRBD1 or TRBD2 may be the D gene (5 bases each). Germline CDR1 and CDR2: SGHNT and YENEEA. Trimming stripped 4 bases from V and 2 bases from J, with 18 bases between. This CDR3 spans 17 amino acids. The CDR3 region has the DNA TGTGCCAGCAGCTGGGTGGGTAGGGGACGGGCCTACAATGAGCAGTTCTTC. Protein sequence: CASSWVGRGRAYNEQFF.

The chain is built from TRBV7-9 and TRBJ1-6; the match to TRBD1 covers 8 bases. Germline V CDR1 and CDR2: SEHNR, FQNEAQ (reference sequence). The CDR3 length is 15 residues. Germline trimming cut 0 bases from V and 11 bases from J; bases unmatched to any gene: 6. Here the CDR3 reads CASSLARTGLAPLHF. The CDR3 nucleotides read TGTGCCAGCAGCTTAGCCCGGACAGGGTTAGCACCCCTCCACTTT.

The sample holds a few counts of this clonotype. The chain recombines TRBV12-3 or TRBV12-4 with TRBJ2-1, with D unclear. Trimming shortened V by 5 bases and J by 9 bases, and 14 bases separated the two germline ends. This CDR3 is built from 13 residues. The CDR3 bases are TGTGCCAGCAGTGACTCGACGGTAGGTGAGCAGTTCTTC. Amino acids: CASSDSTVGEQFF.

J is TRBJ2-1 and V is TRBV27; 15 bases agree with TRBD2. The trim removed 2 bases at V and 0 bases at J, leaving 8 bases unmatched. The CDR3 contains 20 residues. CDR1 is MNHEY, CDR2 SMNVEV, per germline (reference sequence). Written as DNA, the CDR3 is TGTGCCAGCAGTTTAAGCGGGACTAGCGGGGGGCTGATCTCCTACAATGAGCAGTTCTTC. Amino acids: CASSLSGTSGGLISYNEQFF.

V usage is TRBV6-6 and J usage is TRBJ2-2, with D hard to call. In germline, CDR1 is MNHNY, CDR2 SVGAGI (reference sequence). CDR3 length equals 12 residues. The V end lost 6 bases, the J end lost 6 bases, and 8 bases lay between the germline ends. CDR3 sequence reads: CASRGDPGELFF. CDR3 in DNA: TGTGCCAGCAGAGGCGATCCCGGGGAGCTGTTTTTT.

This clonotype was recorded a few times. This chain connects TRBV4-1 to TRBJ2-1, with 7 bases aligning to TRBD2. The CDR3 is 13 amino acids. V lost 1 base and J lost 8; bases outside the gene matches: 2. Germline values: CDR1 MGHRA, CDR2 YSYEKL. The CDR3 protein is CASSQGAGDEQFF. As DNA, the CDR3 is TGCGCCAGCAGCCAAGGGGCGGGGGATGAGCAGTTCTTC.

V and J are TRBV6-1 and TRBJ2-7; D is tentatively TRBD1 or TRBD2 (5 bases each). The germline CDR1 and CDR2 sequences are MNHNS and SASEGT. Trimming cost V 0 bases and J 0 bases, with 9 bases left between them. The CDR3 runs to 15 residues. The CDR3 nucleotides are TGTGCCAGCAGTGAAGCCCGGGGCAGCTCCTACGAGCAGTACTTC. This translates into CASSEARGSSYEQYF.

This clonotype was observed a few times. The chain combines TRBV7-8 with TRBJ2-3; D is ambiguous. Germline CDR1 and CDR2: SGHVS and FQNEAQ. The CDR3 sequence is 14 residues long. V was shortened by 2 bases and J by 2 bases, with 8 bases between the two germline ends. The CDR3 spells CASSLRIDTDTQYF. DNA for the CDR3: TGTGCCAGCAGCTTAAGAATAGACACAGATACGCAGTATTTT.

This clonotype has only a few counts. This chain links TRBV12-3 or TRBV12-4 with TRBJ1-2; D uncertain. V was pared by 1 base and J by 8 bases, with 17 bases between. This CDR3 spans 15 amino acids. The CDR3 region is CASSLGVGGGGGYTF. The CDR3 DNA reads as TGTGCCAGCAGTTTAGGGGTCGGAGGAGGTGGAGGCTACACCTTC.

This clonotype was observed a few times. The chain employs TRBV7-8 and TRBJ2-3; tentatively, D is TRBD1 or TRBD2 (5 bases each). Germline V gives CDR1 SGHVS, CDR2 FQNEAQ. The CDR3 runs to 17 residues. V shed 3 bases and J shed 0 bases, with 16 bases lying between them. DNA of the CDR3: TGTGCCAGCAGCTTCCTTGGGGGAACGAGTAGCACAGATACGCAGTATTTT. Amino acids: CASSFLGGTSSTDTQYF. Variable domain in full (rest from reference TRBV7-8 and TRBJ2-3): GAGVSQSPRYKVAKRGQDVALRCDPISGHVSLFWYQQALGQGPEFLTYFQNEAQLDKSGLPSDRFFAERPEGSVSTLKIQRTQQEDSAVYLCASSFLGGTSSTDTQYFGPGTRLTVL.

This clonotype was counted ten times or more. This rearrangement joins TRBV12-3 or TRBV12-4 to TRBJ1-1; D call uncertain. Trimming removed 3 bases at V and 5 bases at J, with 7 bases between. The CDR3 extends over 12 amino acids. CDR3 amino acids: CASSFVGTEAFF. The DNA of the CDR3 is TGTGCCAGCAGTTTTGTGGGGACTGAAGCTTTCTTT.

CDR3: CASSHRTGLATQTDTQYF. The CDR3 nucleotides are TGTGCCAGCAGCCACCGAACAGGACTAGCCACCCAAACAGATACGCAGTATTTT. The rearrangement uses TRBV5-5 and TRBJ2-3, with TRBD2 matching over 8 bases. The CDR3 sequence is 18 residues long. The germline gives CDR1 SGHKS, CDR2 YYEKEE (reference sequence). The ends lost 4 bases at V and 3 bases at J; junction bases unmatched: 16.